The 8 T cell receptor beta chains presented below share a single source sample, sequenced in a study of CD8+CD57+ T cells in acquired aplastic anemia. Patients selected for sequencing had displayed CD8+CD57+ cell expansion by flow cytometry. Using genomic DNA as the template, TCR beta VDJ and CDR3 profiling was carried out. MiXCR, applied by TCRdb to the reads, yields one record per CDR3 protein. The sample yields approximately 120,000 distinct CDR3 sequences, about 40% seen once. The sample taken for sequencing was sorted CD4+, CD8+, or CD8+CD57+ T cells (not recorded which) from PBMCs. These receptors were obtained from a human donor with aplastic anemia.

This clonotype was recorded many times. The chain uses TRBV14 and TRBJ2-7; D possibly uses TRBD1 or TRBD2 (5 bases each). The CDR3 is 13 residues long. V was pared by 1 base and J by 6 bases, with 10 bases between. Germline V gives CDR1 SGHDN, CDR2 FVKESK. The CDR3 coding sequence is TGTGCCAGCAGCCAAGTCACGAGGGGCGAGCAGTACTTC. This sequence encodes CASSQVTRGEQYF.

The chain recombines TRBV11-2 with TRBJ1-2; no firm D call. The V end lost 5 bases, the J end lost 6 bases, and 19 bases lay between the germline ends. Germline CDR1 and CDR2: SGHAT and FQNNGV. The length of the CDR3 is 15 residues. The CDR3 loop is CASSPSLPYTDGYTF. In DNA, the CDR3 is TGTGCCAGCAGCCCCTCCTTACCGTACACCGATGGCTACACCTTC.

This clonotype was recorded at least ten times. The chain couples TRBV9 to TRBJ1-3; D gene uncertain. This CDR3 contains 15 residues. V shed 4 bases and J shed 0 bases, with 11 bases lying between them. Germline values: CDR1 SGDLS, CDR2 YYNGEE. CDR3 coding DNA: TGTGCCAGCAGCCTAGGGCGTACCTCTGGAAACACCATATATTTT. This sequence encodes CASSLGRTSGNTIYF.

This clonotype appeared many times. V is TRBV18 and J is TRBJ1-1; D gene unclear. CDR1 KGHSH and CDR2 LQKENI come from the germline V gene. This CDR3 contains 10 residues. Trimming stripped 5 bases from V and 8 bases from J, with 6 bases between. The CDR3 DNA reads as TGTGCCAGCTCAGGGAAAGAAGCTTTCTTT. Its protein product is CASSGKEAFF.

V gene TRBV2 combines with J gene TRBJ2-5; D is unclear. Germline CDR1 is SNHLY and CDR2 is FYNNEI. Trimming shortened V by 9 bases and J by 1 base, and 9 bases separated the two germline ends. CDR3 size: 12 residues. CDR3 sequence reads: CASQLFQETQYF. The DNA for the CDR3 is TGTGCCAGTCAACTATTCCAAGAGACCCAGTACTTC.

The table lists this clonotype with a few counts. The chain has TRBV6-1 and TRBJ1-5, with 8 positions matching TRBD1. The CDR3 runs to 16 residues. Germline CDR1 MNHNS, CDR2 SASEGT. V lost 5 bases, J lost 1 base, and 7 bases stayed unmatched. CDR3 in amino acids: CASSNHRGKSNQPQHF. The CDR3 DNA reads TGTGCCAGCAGTAACCACAGGGGGAAAAGCAATCAGCCCCAGCATTTT.

This clonotype was seen many times. V gene TRBV24-1 combines with J gene TRBJ1-5; a weak D match, TRBD1 (5 bases). The CDR3 extends over 14 amino acids. V was clipped by 3 bases and J by 3 bases, with 8 bases between them. In germline, CDR1 is KGHDR, CDR2 SFDVKD. The DNA of the CDR3 is TGTGCCACCAGTGATCGGGACCCCAATCAGCCCCAGCATTTT. It specifies CATSDRDPNQPQHF.

Comments on this clonotype: A clone one base away is much larger, so this may be a read error. The rearrangement joins TRBV27 to TRBJ2-7; weak D call: TRBD1 (5 bases). Germline assignment: CDR1 MNHEY and CDR2 SMNVEV (reference sequence). The CDR3 runs 13 residues. This chain's CDR3 is CVSSIGATYEQYV. In DNA, the CDR3 is TGTGTCAGCAGTATAGGGGCCACCTACGAGCAGTACGTC.